The following is a T cell receptor beta chain sequence with its context. CDR1 is SEHNR and CDR2 is FQNEAQ in the germline V gene (reference sequence). The CDR3 runs to 15 residues. V was cut by 1 base and J by 1 base, with 8 bases left in between. The sample originates from a study of glioma-infiltrating T cells after dendritic cell vaccination. Time point indicated: after dendritic cell vaccination, including at tumor progression/relapse. Assay: immunoSEQ multiplex PCR; the TCRdb copy retains only in-frame clones and omits some. This repertoire shows about 65,000 clones, around 86% found once; its top ten account for approximately 10%.

The source is a human donor with glioblastoma. The V and J genes are TRBV7-9 and TRBJ1-3; unclear D gene. This sample comprised blood, obtained after dendritic cell vaccination. CDR3 nucleotides: TGTGCCAGCAGCTTAGGGCAGCGTTCTGGAAACACCATATATTTT. Translated: CASSLGQRSGNTIYF.